This entry lists 11 T cell receptor beta chains sequenced from one sample in a study of cytomegalovirus exposure and HLA in healthy donors. The PCR ran on 60 Vbeta and 13 Jbeta primers. Profiling relied on immunoSEQ multiplex PCR, and the TCRdb table lists in-frame clones only, not all of them. The data show more than 90,000 clones, 65% to 75% seen once. The sequenced sample consisted of PBMCs. The source of these receptors is a man under 40 in good health and CMV-seropositive.

The chain has TRBV18 and TRBJ1-1, with D unclear. Germline V gives CDR1 KGHSH, CDR2 LQKENI. V was trimmed by 4 bases and J by 1 base, leaving 7 bases between them. The CDR3 length is 13 residues. The CDR3 sequence is CASSLQKNTEAFF. Here the CDR3 DNA reads TGTGCCAGCTCACTACAGAAGAACACTGAAGCTTTCTTT.

This clone occurred a few times. At the DNA level, this CDR3 is encoded by other sequences in the same sample as well. The chain uses TRBV6-1 and TRBJ2-7; a weak D match, TRBD1 (5 bases). CDR3 length equals 12 residues. The V and J ends lost 8 bases and 2 bases respectively, with 10 bases between them. The V gene's germline CDR1 is MNHNS and CDR2 SASEGT. The CDR3 loop reads CASSQGTYEQYF. The CDR3 coding sequence is TGTGCCAGCTCCCAGGGTACCTACGAGCAGTACTTC.

This clone was observed once. V and J are TRBV5-1 and TRBJ1-1; TRBD1 aligns across 9 bases. J lost 4 bases, V lost 3 bases, and 4 bases had no gene match. The CDR3 covers 14 residues. The germline V gene has CDR1 SGHRS and CDR2 YFSETQ. The CDR3, as DNA: TGCGCCAGCAGCTGGGACAGGGTGAGCACTGAAGCTTTCTTT. As protein: CASSWDRVSTEAFF.

The chain couples TRBV19 to TRBJ1-4, with 8 bases identical to TRBD1. The germline gives CDR1 LNHDA, CDR2 SQIVND (reference sequence). The CDR3 has 15 amino acids. The V segment lost 6 bases and the J segment 5 bases; nucleotides outside the gene matches: 8. CDR3 protein: CASRPPRDRNEKLFF. CDR3 DNA: TGTGCCAGTAGACCACCCCGGGACAGGAATGAAAAACTGTTTTTT.

This clone was counted at least ten times. The genes are TRBV6-5 and TRBJ1-1, with 9 bases matching TRBD1. Germline trimming cut 6 bases from V and 4 bases from J; bases unmatched to any gene: 6. Looked up from germline, CDR1 is MNHEY and CDR2 is SVGAGI. This CDR3 comprises 14 residues. CDR3 in amino acids: CASRLQGAGTEAFF. CDR3 nucleotide sequence: TGTGCCAGCAGACTACAGGGGGCCGGCACTGAAGCTTTCTTT.

CDR3 protein: CASSPTTGNTEAFF. For the CDR3, the DNA is TGTGCCAGCTCACCAACGACAGGGAACACTGAAGCTTTCTTT. The genes are TRBV18 and TRBJ1-1; D might be TRBD1 (6 bases). CDR1 KGHSH and CDR2 LQKENI come from the germline V gene. The CDR3 spans 14 residues. Trimming removed 2 bases at V and 1 base at J, with 8 bases between.

The chain is built from TRBV5-1 and TRBJ2-1; 9 nucleotides align to TRBD2. The germline gives CDR1 SGHRS, CDR2 YFSETQ. This CDR3 contains 15 residues. V lost 1 base and J lost 5; bases outside the gene matches: 4. CDR3 residues: CASSLLAGGDNEQFF. CDR3 nucleotides: TGCGCCAGCAGCTTGTTGGCGGGGGGGGACAATGAGCAGTTCTTC.

The V call is TRBV18, the J call TRBJ2-5, with 9 nucleotides matching TRBD1. V shed 8 bases and J 2 bases; nucleotides not matched to a gene: 6. Germline V gives CDR1 KGHSH, CDR2 LQKENI. The CDR3 extends over 14 amino acids. The CDR3 is CASATGTGQETQYF. CDR3 nucleotides: TGTGCCAGCGCTACCGGGACAGGGCAAGAGACCCAGTACTTC.

This chain joins TRBV10-3 and TRBJ1-2; unclear D gene. This CDR3 spans 13 amino acids. The V gene's germline CDR1 is ENHRY and CDR2 SYGVKD. Trimming shortened V by 6 bases and J by 8 bases, and 16 bases separated the two germline ends. Here the CDR3 reads CAISGGRRRGYTF. CDR3 sequence (DNA): TGTGCCATCAGCGGAGGTCGTCGAAGGGGCTACACCTTC.

J is TRBJ2-5 and V is TRBV2; 7 bases are a match to TRBD1. The germline gives CDR1 SNHLY, CDR2 FYNNEI. Trimming removed 5 bases from V and 4 bases from J; junction bases left unmatched: 4. The CDR3 is 13 residues long. The CDR3 DNA sequence: TGTGCCAGCAGTTGGACAGGAGGAGAGACCCAGTACTTC. It specifies CASSWTGGETQYF.

The J gene is TRBJ2-5, the V gene TRBV9; perhaps TRBD2 as D (6 bases). Germline V gene sequence: CDR1 SGDLS, CDR2 YYNGEE. Trimming stripped 0 bases from V and 4 bases from J, with 13 bases between. The CDR3 runs 15 residues. As DNA, the CDR3 is TGTGCCAGCAGCGTAGCTACGGGAGTAAGAGAGACCCAGTACTTC. Protein: CASSVATGVRETQYF.